This T cell receptor beta chain was captured in a study of Graves' ophthalmopathy and Graves' hyperthyroidism. This clonotype has at least ten counts. Beta-chain TCR CDR3 regions were amplified from RNA transcripts. RT-PCR with HTBI primers came first, then second-round multiplex PCR. From the multiplex PCR reads, TCRdb called clonotypes with MiXCR, one entry per CDR3 protein. The top ten hold around 3.1% of the sample, which has a few hundred thousand distinct CDR3 sequences, 20% to 25% seen once. CDR1 is DFQATT and CDR2 is SNEGSKA in the germline V gene (reference sequence). CDR3 length: 13 amino acids. V lost 4 bases, J lost 1 base, and 11 bases lay in between.

The genes are TRBV20-1 and TRBJ2-7; no reliable D call. The sequenced sample consisted of peripheral blood. This sequence originates from a woman aged 18-29 years with stable Graves' hyperthyroidism. The CDR3 nucleotides are TGCAGTGCTAATTCCCCGCGTTCCTACGAGCAGTACTTC. This encodes CSANSPRSYEQYF.